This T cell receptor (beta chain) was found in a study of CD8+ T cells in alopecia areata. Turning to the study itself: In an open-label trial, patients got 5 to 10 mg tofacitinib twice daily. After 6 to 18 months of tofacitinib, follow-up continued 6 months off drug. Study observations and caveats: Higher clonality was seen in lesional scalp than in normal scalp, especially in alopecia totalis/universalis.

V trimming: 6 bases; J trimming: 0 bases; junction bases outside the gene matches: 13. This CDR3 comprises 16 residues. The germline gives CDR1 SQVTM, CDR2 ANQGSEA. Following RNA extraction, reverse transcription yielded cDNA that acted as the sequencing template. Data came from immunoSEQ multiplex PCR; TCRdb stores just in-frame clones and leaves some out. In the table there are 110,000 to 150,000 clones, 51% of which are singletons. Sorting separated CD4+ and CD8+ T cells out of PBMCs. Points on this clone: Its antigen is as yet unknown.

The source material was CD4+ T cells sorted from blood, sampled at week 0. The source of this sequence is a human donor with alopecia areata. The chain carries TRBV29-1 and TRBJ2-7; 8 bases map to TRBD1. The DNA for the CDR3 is TGCAGCGTCGACGGTCTGGGGACAGGAAGCTCCTACGAGCAGTACTTC. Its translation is CSVDGLGTGSSYEQYF.